This passage covers 22 T cell receptor beta chains from one sample sequenced in a study of CD8+CD57+ T cells in acquired aplastic anemia. Both TCR beta VDJ combination and CDR3 sequence profiling were carried out. Genomic DNA was the template for this profiling. MiXCR, run by TCRdb on the reads, gives a single entry per CDR3 protein. The repertoire holds around 170,000 distinct CDR3 sequences, with 48% as singletons. CD8+CD57+ cell expansion had been shown by flow cytometry in patients chosen for sequencing. The sequencing input was sorted CD4+, CD8+, or CD8+CD57+ T cells (not recorded which) from PBMCs. These TCRs come from a human donor with aplastic anemia.

J is TRBJ2-7 and V is TRBV2; TRBD1 matches at 8 bases. Germline CDR1 is SNHLY and CDR2 is FYNNEI. The J segment lost 7 bases and the V segment lost 2 bases, leaving 7 bases of the junction unmatched. The length of the CDR3 is 14 residues. The CDR3 loop is CASSERDRPWEQYF. CDR3 bases: TGTGCCAGCAGTGAAAGGGACAGGCCCTGGGAGCAGTACTTC.

This chain joins TRBV20-1 and TRBJ1-1, with D tentatively TRBD1 (5 bases). There are 15 residues in the CDR3. Germline V gene data show CDR1 as DFQATT and CDR2 as SNEGSKA (reference sequence). V was shortened by 0 bases and J by 4 bases, with 15 bases between the two germline ends. For the CDR3, the DNA is TGCAGTGCTAGAGATCCCAGGGAATTAAGCACTGAAGCTTTCTTT. This codes for CSARDPRELSTEAFF.

The chain recombines TRBV6-1 with TRBJ1-2, with D unclear. The germline gives CDR1 MNHNS, CDR2 SASEGT. The CDR3 contains 15 residues. Trimming removed 1 base at V and 4 bases at J, with 13 bases between. The CDR3 loop is CASSEGGAGFYGYTF. DNA of the CDR3: TGTGCCAGCAGTGAAGGGGGAGCGGGATTCTATGGCTACACCTTC.

This clonotype appeared many times. The gene calls are TRBV5-5 and TRBJ1-1; D uncertain. The germline CDR1 and CDR2 sequences are SGHKS and YYEKEE (reference sequence). CDR3 size: 11 residues. V lost 6 bases, J lost 1 base, and 4 bases lay in between. The CDR3, as DNA: TGTGCCAGCAAGGGGAACACTGAAGCTTTCTTT. It encodes CASKGNTEAFF.

In this sample, this clonotype turned up many times. The chain couples TRBV5-8 to TRBJ2-3; no firm D call. This CDR3 contains 13 residues. The V end lost 0 bases, the J end lost 7 bases, and 9 bases lay between the germline ends. The germline gives CDR1 SGHTS, CDR2 YDEGEE. The CDR3, as DNA: TGTGCCAGCAGCTTGGCCGGCAGAAATACGCAGTATTTT. This encodes CASSLAGRNTQYF. The variable domain in full, completed from reference TRBV5-8 and TRBJ2-3, reads EAGVTQSPTHLIKTRGQQATLRCSPISGHTSVYWYQQALGLGLQFLLWYDEGEERNRGNFPPRFSGRQFPNYSSELNVNALELEDSALYLCASSLAGRNTQYFGPGTRLTVL.

Notes on this clonotype: One end of the junction fails to match germline, which may point to a read error. CDR3 DNA sequence: TGTGCCAGCAGTTTAGGCGGGGACCCCCTATTC. It codes for CASSLGGDPLF. The gene calls are TRBV12-3 or TRBV12-4 and TRBJ1-2; the D gene is possibly TRBD1 (5 bases). The CDR3 has 11 residues.

V and J are TRBV10-3 and TRBJ2-7; D not resolved. V lost 3 bases and J 1 base, leaving 7 bases between the germline ends. Germline V CDR1 and CDR2: ENHRY, SYGVKD. The length of the CDR3 is 13 residues. The CDR3 DNA sequence: TGTGCCATCAGTGATTCAGTTTCCTACGAGCAGTACTTC. It codes for CAISDSVSYEQYF.

This clonotype was counted many times. The V gene is TRBV10-3, the J gene TRBJ2-1; 9 bases fit TRBD2. This CDR3 contains 16 residues. Trimming at V came to 6 bases and at J to 8 bases, leaving 14 bases not matched to a gene. From germline, CDR1 is ENHRY and CDR2 SYGVKD. Written as DNA, the CDR3 is TGTGCCATCAGGCCAGCGGGAGGATTACGCGCCCATGAGCAGTTCTTC. Protein sequence: CAIRPAGGLRAHEQFF.

This clonotype was observed many times. One end of the junction fails to match germline, which may point to a read error. This chain joins TRBV7-7 and TRBJ1-2; no clear D. CDR3 size: 14 residues. CDR1 is SSHAT and CDR2 is FNYEAQ in the germline V gene (reference sequence). The DNA for the CDR3 is TGTGCTAGCAGCTTTTCAGGACCTAACTATGGCTACACCTTC. Its translation is CASSFSGPNYGYTF.

This clonotype was observed at least ten times. The genes are TRBV24-1 and TRBJ1-5, with no clear D. The CDR3 has 13 amino acids. From germline, CDR1 is KGHDR and CDR2 SFDVKD. V was trimmed by 9 bases and J by 0 bases, leaving 8 bases between them. CDR3 coding DNA: TGTGCCACCTCCCGGGATAGCAATCAGCCCCAGCATTTT. Translating gives CATSRDSNQPQHF.

This clonotype was counted many times. The V gene is TRBV19, the J gene TRBJ2-3; no clear D. The CDR3 runs 16 residues. Germline CDR1 reads LNHDA; CDR2 reads SQIVND (reference sequence). Trimming pared 1 base from V and 2 bases from J, leaving 13 bases between. DNA for the CDR3: TGTGCCAGTAGTATAGCGGGCCGAAGGGTCACAGATACGCAGTATTTT. Residues: CASSIAGRRVTDTQYF.

V usage is TRBV2 and J usage is TRBJ2-1, with 8 nucleotides matching TRBD1. CDR3 length equals 14 residues. Per the germline V gene, CDR1 is SNHLY and CDR2 is FYNNEI. With 6 bases clipped from V and 5 bases from J, the junction kept 6 bases outside the gene matches. CDR3 bases: TGTGCCAGCAGCCCGGAGACAGGGGACAATGAGCAGTTCTTC. As protein: CASSPETGDNEQFF.

In this sample, this clonotype turned up many times. This chain uses TRBV5-5 with TRBJ2-7; D not resolved. Trimming removed 4 bases at V and 6 bases at J, with 17 bases between. Germline V gene data show CDR1 as SGHKS and CDR2 as YYEKEE (reference sequence). The CDR3 is made up of 14 amino acids. CDR3 in DNA: TGTGCCAGCAGCCTGAGGCCCTGGATCGGCGAGCAGTACTTC. This encodes CASSLRPWIGEQYF.

The chain uses TRBV20-1 and TRBJ2-7; 7 nucleotides line up with TRBD1. After removal of 5 bases from V and 3 bases from J, the junction contained 10 bases not matched to a gene. CDR1 and CDR2 (germline): DFQATT, SNEGSKA (reference sequence). This CDR3 contains 14 residues. The CDR3 sequence is CSALRTGSYYEQYF. The CDR3 coding sequence is TGCAGTGCTTTGCGGACAGGCTCCTACTACGAGCAGTACTTC.

This sequence joins TRBV10-1 and TRBJ2-2; D uncertain. Germline V CDR1 and CDR2: WNHNN, SYGVQD (reference sequence). V was clipped by 4 bases and J by 5 bases, with 8 bases between them. CDR3 size: 13 residues. Written as DNA, the CDR3 is TGCGCCAGCAGTGTAATGCGGACCGGGGAGCTGTTTTTT. Protein product: CASSVMRTGELFF.

This clonotype was seen once. This sequence joins TRBV29-1 and TRBJ1-1; possibly TRBD1 for D (6 bases). The V gene's germline CDR1 is SQVTM and CDR2 ANQGSEA. V lost 6 bases, J lost 0 bases, and 20 bases lay in between. The CDR3 loop spans 16 amino acids. DNA for the CDR3: TGCAGCGTGGATGGGGGGCAGTTTTCGATGAACACTGAAGCTTTCTTT. Translated: CSVDGGQFSMNTEAFF. The full variable domain, completed using reference TRBV29-1 and TRBJ1-1, is SAVISQKPSRDICQRGTSLTIQCQVDSQVTMMFWYRQQPGQSLTLIATANQGSEATYESGFVIDKFPISRPNLTFSTLTVSNMSPEDSSIYLCSVDGGQFSMNTEAFFGQGTRLTVV.

The rearrangement uses TRBV25-1 and TRBJ1-2; D gene uncertain. V was clipped by 5 bases and J by 6 bases, with 10 bases between them. Germline V gives CDR1 MGHDK, CDR2 SYGVNS. The CDR3 runs to 12 residues. CDR3 DNA sequence: TGTGCCAGCAGTTTACCCACGAATGGCTACACCTTC. Translated, it gives CASSLPTNGYTF.

Ten or more counts support this clonotype. This chain links TRBV20-1 with TRBJ2-2; a weak D match, TRBD2 (6 bases). V was cut by 1 base and J by 6 bases, with 15 bases left in between. The germline CDR1 and CDR2 sequences are DFQATT and SNEGSKA (reference sequence). The CDR3 has 15 amino acids. In DNA form, the CDR3 reads TGCAGTGCTAGAGGCCGGGGCGGGGAGGCCGGGGAGCTGTTTTTT. Its translation is CSARGRGGEAGELFF.

This clonotype was seen at least ten times. The chain employs TRBV30 and TRBJ2-5; the D gene is possibly TRBD1 (6 bases). Trimming pared 8 bases from V and 4 bases from J, leaving 14 bases between. In germline, CDR1 is GTSNPN, CDR2 SVGIG (reference sequence). CDR3 length: 12 amino acids. The CDR3 bases are TGTGCCCGCGGACAGACGGGAGAGACCCAGTACTTC. Amino acids: CARGQTGETQYF.

The chain joins TRBV29-1 to TRBJ2-5; D is unclear. CDR3 size: 13 residues. Trimming cost V 7 bases and J 9 bases, with 21 bases left between them. The germline gives CDR1 SQVTM, CDR2 ANQGSEA. The CDR3 protein is CSGSWGSNQPQYF. The CDR3 coding sequence is TGCAGCGGATCGTGGGGTAGCAATCAGCCCCAGTACTTC.

The chain recombines TRBV5-4 with TRBJ2-5; TRBD1 agrees at 9 bases. V shed 4 bases, J shed 2 bases, and the junction held 9 bases outside the gene matches. This CDR3 has 16 residues. From germline, CDR1 is SGHNT and CDR2 YYREEE (reference sequence). The CDR3 protein is CASSEDRDRVQETQYF. In nucleotides, the CDR3 is TGTGCCAGCAGCGAAGACCGGGACAGGGTACAAGAGACCCAGTACTTC.

In its sample, this clonotype was seen many times. The chain combines TRBV12-3 or TRBV12-4 with TRBJ1-1; no clear D gene. V lost 3 bases to trimming and J lost 7 bases, with 9 bases between them. This CDR3 region has 12 residues. Here the CDR3 reads CASSFGQLEAFF. As DNA, the CDR3 is TGTGCCAGCAGTTTTGGCCAGCTTGAAGCTTTCTTT.